Below are 32 T cell receptor beta chains sequenced from a single sample in a study of molecular identifiers for immune sequencing clone quantification. Each CDR3 protein gets one entry after TCRdb re-called the PCR reads with MiXCR. The sample holds about 320,000 distinct CDR3 sequences; 20% to 25% are singletons and the top ten take approximately 0.85%. The sequencing input was naive CD8+ T cells from blood, with Jurkat cell RNA spiked in. Subset indicated: FACS-sorted CD8+CD4-CCR7+CD45RA+ naive T cells. These receptors all come from a human donor in good health. Some libraries in this study had Jurkat cell RNA spiked in.

At least ten counts were recorded for this clonotype. The chain couples TRBV29-1 to TRBJ2-7; possible D gene TRBD2, 5 bases. The CDR3 sequence is 15 residues long. The germline V gene has CDR1 SQVTM and CDR2 ANQGSEA. Between the trimmed V and J ends, which lost 2 bases and 0 bases, there was a span of 14 bases. CDR3 loop: CSVERNQEGSYEQYF. CDR3 DNA sequence: TGCAGCGTTGAAAGGAACCAAGAGGGCTCCTACGAGCAGTACTTC.

Many counts were recorded for this clonotype. This chain uses TRBV5-1 with TRBJ2-7; 9 bases match TRBD1. Germline V CDR1 and CDR2: SGHRS, YFSETQ. The CDR3 loop spans 16 amino acids. V dropped 4 bases and J dropped 3; count of bases not matched to a gene: 11. The CDR3 nucleotides read TGCGCCAGCAGCACACCGGGACAGGGAACATTCTACGAGCAGTACTTC. Its protein is CASSTPGQGTFYEQYF.

There are many counts of this clonotype. This sequence joins TRBV9 and TRBJ1-5; maybe TRBD1 (5 bases). Germline CDR1 is SGDLS and CDR2 is YYNGEE. The CDR3 extends over 14 amino acids. Trimming cost V 3 bases and J 1 base, with 8 bases left between them. The CDR3 DNA sequence: TGTGCCAGCAGCGCGGGGGACAGCAATCAGCCCCAGCATTTT. Protein product: CASSAGDSNQPQHF.

Concerning this clonotype: This may come from a read error, since a much larger clone is one base off. The J gene is TRBJ1-2, the V gene TRBV7-9, with TRBD1 as a possible D gene (6 bases). Germline values: CDR1 SEHNR, CDR2 FQNEAQ (reference sequence). CDR3 length: 13 residues. The CDR3 DNA reads as TGTACCAGCAGCTTACCAGGGGTATATGGCTACACCTTC. Its translation: CTSSLPGVYGYTF. The entire variable domain, with the rest obtained from reference TRBV7-9 and TRBJ1-2, is as follows: DTGVSQNPRHKITKRGQNVTFRCDPISEHNRLYWYRQTLGQGPEFLTYFQNEAQLEKSRLLSDRFSAERPKGSFSTLEIQRTEQGDSAMYLCTSSLPGVYGYTFGSGTRLTVV.

With regard to this clonotype: This clone may be a read error of a much larger clone one base away. Likely a read error: the CDR3 ends without its conserved phenylalanine or tryptophan. V and J are TRBV12-5 and TRBJ2-2; D is unresolved. Trimming took 9 bases from V and 8 from J, leaving 13 bases between them. CDR3 size: 12 residues. Germline V gives CDR1 LGHNT, CDR2 FRNRAP. CDR3 nucleotide sequence: TGTGCTAGCGTACCATTATCTGGGGAGCTGTTTTTG. Its protein product is CASVPLSGELFL.

About this clonotype: Since a much larger clone is just one base distant, this may be a read error. The chain carries TRBV6-1 and TRBJ2-5, with D possibly matching TRBD1 (5 bases). The CDR3 extends over 14 amino acids. CDR1 is MNHNS, CDR2 SASEGT, per germline. V shed 10 bases and J shed 5 bases, with 20 bases lying between them. CDR3 region: CATRVSRDFETQYF. The CDR3 nucleotides read TGTGCCACCCGAGTAAGCAGGGATTTTGAGACCCAGTACTTC.

In its sample, this clonotype was seen many times. This chain joins TRBV7-9 and TRBJ2-7; no firm D call. Germline CDR1 is SEHNR and CDR2 is FQNEAQ (reference sequence). The CDR3 extends over 14 amino acids. V was clipped by 7 bases and J by 5 bases, with 18 bases between them. CDR3 DNA sequence: TGTGCCAGCACCGGAACTGCCTGGTCCAACGAGCAGTACTTC. Its translation: CASTGTAWSNEQYF.

Remarks on this clonotype: The final CDR3 position lacks the conserved phenylalanine or tryptophan, pointing to a likely read error. The chain links TRBV6-5 to TRBJ2-3; D is unresolved. Germline loops: CDR1 MNHEY, CDR2 SVGAGI. The CDR3 has 15 residues. V lost 3 bases and J lost 1, with 11 bases in between. The CDR3 region has the DNA TGTGCCAGCAGTTATGAAAACTCGGGCACAGATACGCAGTATCTT. Protein product: CASSYENSGTDTQYL.

Note on this clonotype: A read error is possible here, since a much larger clone lies one base away. The chain employs TRBV20-1 and TRBJ2-2; 10 positions agree with TRBD2. The length of the CDR3 is 19 residues. The V gene's germline CDR1 is DFQATT and CDR2 SNEGSKA (reference sequence). CDR3 protein: CSARDLRPSGRRGTGKLFF. The CDR3 nucleotides read TGCAGTGCTAGAGATTTGAGACCTAGCGGGAGACGGGGCACCGGGAAGCTGTTTTTT.

The rearrangement uses TRBV27 and TRBJ2-2, with 11 bases fitting TRBD1. Trimming at V came to 1 base and at J to 3 bases, leaving 7 bases not matched to a gene. CDR3 length equals 18 residues. Germline V gives CDR1 MNHEY, CDR2 SMNVEV (reference sequence). CDR3 nucleotides: TGTGCCAGCAGTTTATTAGGACAGGGGGCAGCCTACACCGGGGAGCTGTTTTTT. Translated: CASSLLGQGAAYTGELFF.

The table lists this clonotype with many counts. V and J are TRBV5-1 and TRBJ2-5; 14 nucleotides agree with TRBD2. This CDR3 is built from 19 residues. Germline values: CDR1 SGHRS, CDR2 YFSETQ. The V and J ends lost 6 bases and 4 bases, in that order; junction bases with no gene match: 17. The CDR3 is CASNNGETSGRVLAETQYF. The CDR3 region has the DNA TGCGCCAGCAACAACGGAGAGACTAGCGGGAGGGTCCTCGCAGAGACCCAGTACTTC.

This clonotype was seen at least ten times. This sequence joins TRBV27 and TRBJ1-1; D might be TRBD1 (5 bases). V gave up 6 bases and J gave up 4 bases, with 15 bases separating them. This CDR3 comprises 14 residues. The germline CDR1 and CDR2 sequences are MNHEY and SMNVEV (reference sequence). The CDR3 loop is CASRAWGEGTEAFF. The CDR3 DNA reads TGTGCCAGCAGAGCCTGGGGGGAGGGCACTGAAGCTTTCTTT.

A note on this clonotype: This clone may be a read error of a much larger clone one base away. This sequence joins TRBV29-1 and TRBJ2-2; TRBD1 aligns across 8 bases. Germline CDR1 SQVTM, CDR2 ANQGSEA. The CDR3 extends over 12 amino acids. CDR3 in DNA: TGCAGCGCGACAGGGGTTTTCGGGGAGCCGTTTTTT. Amino acids: CSATGVFGEPFF.

This clonotype was recorded at least ten times. The chain joins TRBV5-5 to TRBJ2-1; the D is unclear. This CDR3 comprises 15 residues. CDR1 and CDR2 (germline): SGHKS, YYEKEE (reference sequence). V was pared by 1 base and J by 6 bases, with 14 bases between. The CDR3 coding sequence is TGTGCCAGCAGCTTGTGGGGTTCTACAATCAATGAGCAGTTCTTC. Its protein product is CASSLWGSTINEQFF.

The sample holds many counts of this clonotype. This chain connects TRBV21-1 to TRBJ1-5. TRBV21-1 counts as a pseudogene. CDR3 size: 13 residues. In DNA, the CDR3 is TGTGCCAGCAGCATAATAGGTCCTCAGCCCCAGCATTTT. Translation: CASSIIGPQPQHF.

This clonotype appeared a few times. The rearrangement uses TRBV7-9 and TRBJ2-7, with no clear D. The CDR3 has 13 residues. The V and J ends lost 2 bases and 2 bases respectively, with 7 bases between them. Germline loops: CDR1 SEHNR, CDR2 FQNEAQ (reference sequence). CDR3 sequence: CASSLWDTYEQYF. In nucleotides, the CDR3 is TGTGCCAGCAGCTTATGGGATACCTACGAGCAGTACTTC.

In regard to this clonotype: The junction and the germline gene differ at one end; a read error may be behind it. The CDR3 spells CASSLDTAWVAEQLF. The CDR3 nucleotides read TGTGCCAGCAGCTTGGATACCGCGTGGGTCGCTGAGCAGCTCTTC. The chain links TRBV5-5 to TRBJ2-1; D ambiguous. The CDR3 has 15 residues. Germline CDR1 SGHKS, CDR2 YYEKEE (reference sequence).

The chain combines TRBV12-3 or TRBV12-4 with TRBJ2-3, with D hard to call. The tail of the sequence fits TRBJ1-5 better, so the J call may be wrong. There are 14 residues in the CDR3. CDR3 in DNA: TGTGCCAGCAGTTCCCGTAGCGACACAGATACGCAGCATTTT. Its protein is CASSSRSDTDTQHF.

The sample holds many counts of this clonotype. This rearrangement joins TRBV12-3 or TRBV12-4 to TRBJ2-5; 7 bases fit TRBD1. The CDR3 consists of 14 residues. V lost 4 bases to trimming and J lost 3 bases; unmatched junction nucleotides: 5. The CDR3 bases are TGTGCCAGCAGTTCCATTGGGACAGAAGAGACCCAGTACTTC. Its translation: CASSSIGTEETQYF.

The J gene is TRBJ1-4, the V gene TRBV12-3 or TRBV12-4; TRBD1 matches at 10 bases. This CDR3 spans 16 amino acids. Trimming at V came to 6 bases and at J to 4 bases, leaving 8 bases not matched to a gene. The CDR3 nucleotides read TGTGCCAGCAGCGAGGGGACAGGGGTTCATAATGAAAAACTGTTTTTT. It translates to CASSEGTGVHNEKLFF.

This clonotype was recorded many times. V usage is TRBV5-4 and J usage is TRBJ1-4, with 8 bases fitting TRBD1. This CDR3 spans 16 amino acids. V shed 0 bases and J 4 bases; nucleotides not matched to a gene: 5. CDR1 SGHNT and CDR2 YYREEE come from the germline V gene (reference sequence). The CDR3 here is CASSLAQGAGNEKLFF. The CDR3 DNA follows: TGTGCCAGCAGCTTGGCCCAGGGGGCAGGTAATGAAAAACTGTTTTTT.

Only a few counts were recorded for this clonotype. This chain joins TRBV12-3 or TRBV12-4 and TRBJ1-5, with 9 bases identical to TRBD1. After removal of 7 bases from V and 9 bases from J, the junction contained 4 bases not matched to a gene. The CDR3 runs to 12 residues. CDR3 protein: CASMTGGGPQHF. In nucleotides, the CDR3 is TGTGCCAGCATGACAGGGGGGGGGCCCCAGCATTTT.

The chain recombines TRBV25-1 with TRBJ2-1; no reliable D call. Germline CDR1 and CDR2: MGHDK and SYGVNS. The CDR3 runs 14 residues. V was clipped by 1 base and J by 7 bases, with 11 bases between them. The CDR3 DNA is TGTGCCAGCAGTGAATTCGGTAGGGCTAATGAGCAGTTCTTC. This codes for CASSEFGRANEQFF.

The rearrangement uses TRBV24-1 and TRBJ2-5, with D tentatively TRBD2 (9 bases). Trimming removed 4 bases at V and 4 bases at J, with 30 bases between. Germline V gives CDR1 KGHDR, CDR2 SFDVKD. CDR3 length: 20 residues. CDR3 bases: TGTGCCACCAGTGACCGGACAGGGTCAGCGGGAGGATTTAGTCGAGAGACCCAGTACTTC. Its protein is CATSDRTGSAGGFSRETQYF.

Concerning this clonotype: It may be a read error: a sequence one base away is much more abundant. The chain combines TRBV4-1 with TRBJ1-1; D might be TRBD1 (5 bases). Germline-derived CDR1 and CDR2 are MGHRA and YSYEKL. The CDR3 loop spans 15 amino acids. The CDR3 DNA follows: TGCGCCAGCAGCCAAGTCCTTGGGGGATTCACTGGAGCTTTCTTT. Translated, it gives CASSQVLGGFTGAFF.

This clonotype occurred once. The CDR3 loop is CAGEVVDTQYF. CDR3 DNA: TGTGCCGGCGAAGTGGTAGATACGCAGTATTTT. The chain recombines TRBV2 with TRBJ2-3; D gene ambiguous. The CDR3 sequence is 11 residues long. Trimming shortened V by 11 bases and J by 5 bases, and 11 bases separated the two germline ends. The germline V gene encodes CDR1 SNHLY and CDR2 FYNNEI.

This chain uses TRBV11-2 with TRBJ2-5, with D unresolved. Germline lookup yields CDR1 SGHAT and CDR2 FQNNGV. The CDR3 is 11 residues long. V was trimmed by 1 base and J by 9 bases, leaving 6 bases between them. CDR3 loop: CASSLGEAQYF. CDR3 DNA: TGTGCCAGCAGCTTAGGCGAGGCCCAGTACTTC.

This clonotype was seen many times. V gene TRBV20-1 combines with J gene TRBJ2-7, with D possibly TRBD2 on 6 matching bases. With 1 base removed from V and 2 bases from J, the gap between germline ends came to 9 bases. The CDR3 is 13 amino acids. Germline V lookup: CDR1 DFQATT, CDR2 SNEGSKA (reference sequence). The CDR3, as DNA: TGCAGTGCTAGAGGGGACTCCCCCTACGAGCAGTACTTC. Amino acids: CSARGDSPYEQYF.

This chain uses TRBV2 with TRBJ2-7; 8 bases are a match to TRBD1. The CDR3 totals 14 residues. V trimming: 7 bases; J trimming: 3 bases; junction bases outside the gene matches: 8. Germline V gene sequence: CDR1 SNHLY, CDR2 FYNNEI. CDR3: CASINRGLGYEQYF. Here the CDR3 DNA reads TGTGCCAGCATTAACAGGGGGTTGGGCTACGAGCAGTACTTC. Full variable domain (rest looked up from reference TRBV2 and TRBJ2-7): EPEVTQTPSHQVTQMGQEVILRCVPISNHLYFYWYRQILGQKVEFLVSFYNNEISEKSEIFDDQFSVERPDGSNFTLKIRSTKLEDSAMYFCASINRGLGYEQYFGPGTRLTVT.

About this clonotype itself: A read error may produce the germline difference seen at one junction end. The V and J genes are TRBV28 and TRBJ2-7; D is undetermined. Germline CDR1 reads MDHEN; CDR2 reads SYDVKM. There are 17 residues in the CDR3. CDR3 nucleotides: TGTGCCAGCGGTTTATTTACCCCAAGGGTAGGCAACTACGAGCAGTACTTC. Protein: CASGLFTPRVGNYEQYF. Looking up the rest from reference TRBV28 and TRBJ2-7 gives the full variable domain: DVKVTQSSRYLVKRTGEKVFLECVQDMDHENMFWYRQDPGLGLRLIYFSYDVKMKEKGDIPEGYSVSREKKERFSLILESASTNQTSMYLCASGLFTPRVGNYEQYFGPGTRLTVT.

This clonotype has just a few counts. The rearrangement joins TRBV4-1 to TRBJ2-5; 13 bases are shared with TRBD2. The CDR3 is 17 residues long. V lost 2 bases and J lost 3; bases outside the gene matches: 6. Germline-derived CDR1 and CDR2 are MGHRA and YSYEKL. This chain's CDR3 is CASSQTTGTSGEETQYF. CDR3 coding DNA: TGCGCCAGCAGCCAAACTACGGGGACTAGCGGGGAAGAGACCCAGTACTTC.

As concerns this clonotype: Given a much more abundant clone one base away, this may be a read error. The chain combines TRBV27 with TRBJ1-4, with 8 nucleotides matching TRBD1. CDR1 is MNHEY, CDR2 SMNVEV, per germline (reference sequence). The CDR3 contains 12 residues. The CDR3 reads CASTGGGEKLLF. The CDR3 DNA sequence: TGTGCCAGTACAGGGGGTGGCGAAAAACTGCTTTTT.